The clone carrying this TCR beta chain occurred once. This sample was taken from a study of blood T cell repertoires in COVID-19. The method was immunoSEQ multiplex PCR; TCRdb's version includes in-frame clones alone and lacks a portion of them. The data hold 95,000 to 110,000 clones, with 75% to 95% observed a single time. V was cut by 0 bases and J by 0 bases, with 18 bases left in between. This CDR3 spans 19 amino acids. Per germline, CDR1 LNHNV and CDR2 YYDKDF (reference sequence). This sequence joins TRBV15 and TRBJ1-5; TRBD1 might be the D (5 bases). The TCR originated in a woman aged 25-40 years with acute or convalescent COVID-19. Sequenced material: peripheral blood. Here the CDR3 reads CATSRDQGLADLSNQPQHF. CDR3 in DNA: TGTGCCACCAGCAGAGATCAGGGTCTGGCGGATCTTAGCAATCAGCCCCAGCATTTT. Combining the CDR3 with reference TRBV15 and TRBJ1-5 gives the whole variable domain DAMVIQNPRYQVTQFGKPVTLSCSQTLNHNVMYWYQQKSSQAPKLLFHYYDKDFNNEADTPDNFQSRRPNTSFCFLDIRSPGLGDTAMYLCATSRDQGLADLSNQPQHFGDGTRLSIL.